Listed below are T cell receptor beta chains from one sample, sequenced in a study of spatial heterogeneity in lung cancer. A single record per CDR3 protein comes from TCRdb applying MiXCR to the 5' RACE reads. The sample shows tens of thousands of distinct CDR3 sequences, around 7.2% of them seen only once. The material sequenced was PBMCs, taken at surgery. These receptors all stem from a male donor with early-stage non-small cell lung cancer. Each CDR3 is given with its conserved first and last residue. A D gene is named only where the DNA matches it firmly. Some rows have no size entry. The others give once, few or many, or a class for an expanded clone.

abundance: many
v_gene: TRBV27
d_gene: -
j_gene: TRBJ1-5
CDR3nt: TGTGCCAGCAGTTGGAGCGAAAAGGGCAATCAGCCCCAGCATTTT
CDR3aa: CASSWSEKGNQPQHF

abundance: few
v_gene: TRBV15
d_gene: TRBD2
j_gene: TRBJ2-1
CDR3nt: TGTGCCACCTCACGAGCCGGGACTAGCAAGTACAATGAGCAGTTCTTC
CDR3aa: CATSRAGTSKYNEQFF

abundance: many
v_gene: TRBV4-2
d_gene: TRBD2
j_gene: TRBJ2-5
CDR3nt: TGTGCCAGCAGCCAAAGACTAGCGGGGGGACTGGAGACCCAGTACTTC
CDR3aa: CASSQRLAGGLETQYF

abundance: -
v_gene: TRBV12-3/TRBV12-4
d_gene: -
j_gene: TRBJ2-5
CDR3nt: TGTGCCAGCGGAGGGGGCGCGCGGGAGACCCAGTACTTC
CDR3aa: CASGGGARETQYF

abundance: many
v_gene: TRBV11-1
d_gene: TRBD2
j_gene: TRBJ2-2
CDR3nt: TGTGCCAGCAGCTTAGGTCCTGGACTAGCCGACACCGGGGAGCTGTTTTTT
CDR3aa: CASSLGPGLADTGELFF

abundance: many
v_gene: TRBV20-1
d_gene: -
j_gene: TRBJ2-5
CDR3nt: TGCAGTGCTAGCGTACTTGGACCCAACCAAGAGACCCAGTACTTC
CDR3aa: CSASVLGPNQETQYF

abundance: many
v_gene: TRBV10-3
d_gene: -
j_gene: TRBJ2-7
CDR3nt: TGTGCCATCAGTCCGGCCTCTTCCTACGAGCAGTACTTC
CDR3aa: CAISPASSYEQYF

abundance: few
v_gene: TRBV7-3
d_gene: -
j_gene: TRBJ2-6
CDR3nt: TGTGCCAGCAGCCGCTCGAACTCTGGGGCCAACGTCCTGACTTTC
CDR3aa: CASSRSNSGANVLTF

abundance: many
v_gene: TRBV6-5
d_gene: TRBD2
j_gene: TRBJ2-3
CDR3nt: TGTGCCAGCAGTCGACTAGCGGGGGGGCTCGCAGATACGCAGTATTTT
CDR3aa: CASSRLAGGLADTQYF

abundance: few
v_gene: TRBV5-1
d_gene: TRBD2
j_gene: TRBJ2-1
CDR3nt: TGCGCCAGCAGCTTGGTGTATAGCGGGGGGCGTGGTGAGCAGTTCTTC
CDR3aa: CASSLVYSGGRGEQFF

abundance: many
v_gene: TRBV4-3
d_gene: -
j_gene: TRBJ1-1
CDR3nt: TGCGCCAGCAGCCAGAGACAGAACACTGAAGCTTTCTTT
CDR3aa: CASSQRQNTEAFF

abundance: -
v_gene: TRBV18
d_gene: -
j_gene: TRBJ2-3
CDR3nt: TGTGCCAGCTCATCGATTGTGACAGATACGCAGTATTTT
CDR3aa: CASSSIVTDTQYF

abundance: many
v_gene: TRBV5-1
d_gene: TRBD2
j_gene: TRBJ2-1
CDR3nt: TGCGCCAGCAGCCCGACTAGCGGGAGAGGTGCTGAGCAGTTCTTC
CDR3aa: CASSPTSGRGAEQFF

abundance: many
v_gene: TRBV3-1
d_gene: -
j_gene: TRBJ1-1
CDR3nt: TGTGCCAGCAGCCGAAACATGAACACTGAAGCTTTCTTT
CDR3aa: CASSRNMNTEAFF

abundance: -
v_gene: TRBV27
d_gene: TRBD1
j_gene: TRBJ1-5
CDR3nt: TGTGCCAGCAGTTTGGGACAGGGTAGCAATCAGCCCCAGCATTTT
CDR3aa: CASSLGQGSNQPQHF

abundance: few
v_gene: TRBV19
d_gene: -
j_gene: TRBJ1-2
CDR3nt: TGTGCCAGTAGTATATTAGCTTCGGCCTACACCTTC
CDR3aa: CASSILASAYTF

abundance: -
v_gene: TRBV19
d_gene: TRBD2
j_gene: TRBJ2-5
CDR3nt: TGTGCCAGTAGTGCCATAATGACTAGCGGGGGGGCCAGGCGGGAGACCCAGTACTTC
CDR3aa: CASSAIMTSGGARRETQYF

abundance: few
v_gene: TRBV7-2
d_gene: TRBD1
j_gene: TRBJ1-3
CDR3nt: TGTGCCAGCAGCCCATCGACAGGGCCCAATGGAAACACCATATATTTT
CDR3aa: CASSPSTGPNGNTIYF

abundance: few
v_gene: TRBV5-4
d_gene: TRBD2
j_gene: TRBJ2-3
CDR3nt: TGTGCCACCTTCTCCGGGACTAGGGAAAAAGATACGCAGTATTTT
CDR3aa: CATFSGTREKDTQYF

abundance: -
v_gene: TRBV15
d_gene: -
j_gene: TRBJ1-4
CDR3nt: TGTGCCACTTCGTCAACTAATGAAAAACTGTTTTTT
CDR3aa: CATSSTNEKLFF

abundance: few
v_gene: TRBV7-3
d_gene: TRBD1
j_gene: TRBJ2-2
CDR3nt: TGTGCCAGCAGCTACGGGACAGGGCCCGGGGAGCTGTTTTTT
CDR3aa: CASSYGTGPGELFF

abundance: many
v_gene: TRBV6-2/TRBV6-3
d_gene: -
j_gene: TRBJ2-6
CDR3nt: TGTGCCAGCAGTTACTATTCAGGGCCTGGGGCCAACGTCCTGACTTTC
CDR3aa: CASSYYSGPGANVLTF

abundance: -
v_gene: TRBV3-1
d_gene: -
j_gene: TRBJ2-3
CDR3nt: TGTGCCAGCAGCCTTCAGAGAAATACGCAGTATTTT
CDR3aa: CASSLQRNTQYF

abundance: few
v_gene: TRBV2
d_gene: TRBD2
j_gene: TRBJ2-2
CDR3nt: TGTGCCAGCAGTGTGGGTCTAGCGGGAACCGGGGAGCTGTTTTTT
CDR3aa: CASSVGLAGTGELFF

abundance: many
v_gene: TRBV2
d_gene: -
j_gene: TRBJ1-5
CDR3nt: TGTGCCAGCAGTGAGCAGACCCGTCTATTATCAGGGCCCCAGCATTTT
CDR3aa: CASSEQTRLLSGPQHF

abundance: medium-sized
v_gene: TRBV29-1
d_gene: -
j_gene: TRBJ2-1
CDR3nt: TGCAGCGTTGAGGGACGGAAGATCAATGAGCAGTTCTTC
CDR3aa: CSVEGRKINEQFF

abundance: many
v_gene: TRBV7-6
d_gene: TRBD2
j_gene: TRBJ2-5
CDR3nt: TGTGCCAGCTTCCACCCTGGTCCTAGCGGGGGCGCTGGCCCAGAGACCCAGTACTTC
CDR3aa: CASFHPGPSGGAGPETQYF

abundance: -
v_gene: TRBV14
d_gene: -
j_gene: TRBJ2-1
CDR3nt: TGTGCCAGCAGCCAAGCAGCCTACAATGAGCAGTTCTTC
CDR3aa: CASSQAAYNEQFF

abundance: few
v_gene: TRBV12-3/TRBV12-4
d_gene: -
j_gene: TRBJ2-2
CDR3nt: TGTGCCAGCAGTCTAGACGGGGCGAACACCGGGGAGCTGTTTTTT
CDR3aa: CASSLDGANTGELFF

abundance: many
v_gene: TRBV18
d_gene: -
j_gene: TRBJ1-1
CDR3nt: TGTGCCAGCTCACCCATAAACACTGAAGCTTTCTTT
CDR3aa: CASSPINTEAFF

abundance: few
v_gene: TRBV11-2
d_gene: -
j_gene: TRBJ2-5
CDR3nt: TGTGCCAGCAGCGGCTTGAAATCAGGGGTTGGGACCCAGTACTTC
CDR3aa: CASSGLKSGVGTQYF

abundance: many
v_gene: TRBV6-6
d_gene: TRBD1
j_gene: TRBJ1-1
CDR3nt: TGTGCCAGCAGTCAACAGGGGGGGAACACTGAAGCTTTCTTT
CDR3aa: CASSQQGGNTEAFF

abundance: many
v_gene: TRBV6-5
d_gene: -
j_gene: TRBJ2-7
CDR3nt: TGTGCCAGCAGTATCTCCGGGACATCCTACGAGCAGTACTTC
CDR3aa: CASSISGTSYEQYF

abundance: many
v_gene: TRBV7-6
d_gene: TRBD1
j_gene: TRBJ1-4
CDR3nt: TGTGCCAGCCACCTAGGACAGGGGTCGGCCGGGGAACTGTTTTTT
CDR3aa: CASHLGQGSAGELFF

abundance: many
v_gene: TRBV9
d_gene: -
j_gene: TRBJ2-5
CDR3nt: TGTGCCAGCAGCGTAGCTACTCACGAGACCCAGTACTTC
CDR3aa: CASSVATHETQYF

abundance: few
v_gene: TRBV5-4
d_gene: TRBD2
j_gene: TRBJ2-2
CDR3nt: TGTGCCAGCAGCCCAGCGTCGGGAGGGGCTTATCAGGAGCTGTTTTTT
CDR3aa: CASSPASGGAYQELFF

abundance: many
v_gene: TRBV7-3
d_gene: TRBD2
j_gene: TRBJ2-5
CDR3nt: TGTGCCAGCAGCATGACTAGCGGGCGGCAAGAGACCCAGTACTTC
CDR3aa: CASSMTSGRQETQYF

abundance: few
v_gene: TRBV2
d_gene: TRBD2
j_gene: TRBJ2-2
CDR3nt: TGTGCCAGCAGGAGTACTAGCGGGAACACCGGGGAGCTGTTTTTT
CDR3aa: CASRSTSGNTGELFF

abundance: -
v_gene: TRBV9
d_gene: TRBD1
j_gene: TRBJ1-2
CDR3nt: TGTGCCAGCAGCGAGACGACAGGGGACGTTGGCTACACCTTC
CDR3aa: CASSETTGDVGYTF

abundance: many
v_gene: TRBV20-1
d_gene: TRBD2
j_gene: TRBJ2-3
CDR3nt: TGCAGTGCCTTAGCGGGAGCGGGCACAGATACGCAGTATTTT
CDR3aa: CSALAGAGTDTQYF

abundance: many
v_gene: TRBV29-1
d_gene: TRBD1
j_gene: TRBJ2-3
CDR3nt: TGCAGCGTTGAGGCAGGGGGCGCTTCAGATACGCAGTATTTT
CDR3aa: CSVEAGGASDTQYF

abundance: many
v_gene: TRBV20-1
d_gene: TRBD1
j_gene: TRBJ1-2
CDR3nt: TGCAGTGCTAGCCCTCCGACAGGGGGCGGCGGCTACACCTTC
CDR3aa: CSASPPTGGGGYTF

abundance: many
v_gene: TRBV7-3
d_gene: -
j_gene: TRBJ2-1
CDR3nt: TGTGCCAGCAGCGCATCTGGGCAATACAATGAGCAGTTCTTC
CDR3aa: CASSASGQYNEQFF

abundance: -
v_gene: TRBV24-1
d_gene: -
j_gene: TRBJ2-3
CDR3nt: TGTGCCACCAGCGTCAGGGGCGATACGCAGTATTTT
CDR3aa: CATSVRGDTQYF

abundance: few
v_gene: TRBV12-3/TRBV12-4
d_gene: -
j_gene: TRBJ2-5
CDR3nt: TGTGCCAGCAGCCGGGGCCCCTCGGGCCAAGAGACCCAGTACTTC
CDR3aa: CASSRGPSGQETQYF

abundance: few
v_gene: TRBV7-2
d_gene: -
j_gene: TRBJ2-1
CDR3nt: TGTGCCAGCAGCGACGGCGTCAGCTCCTACAATGAGCAGTTCTTC
CDR3aa: CASSDGVSSYNEQFF

abundance: many
v_gene: TRBV5-5
d_gene: TRBD2
j_gene: TRBJ2-3
CDR3nt: TGTGCCAGCAGCTTATATTTGACTAGCGGGGGACCCGGAGATACGCAGTATTTT
CDR3aa: CASSLYLTSGGPGDTQYF

abundance: many
v_gene: TRBV20-1
d_gene: TRBD1
j_gene: TRBJ2-7
CDR3nt: TGCAGTGCCCAAAACCGGGACAGGGGTACCTACGAGCAGTACTTC
CDR3aa: CSAQNRDRGTYEQYF